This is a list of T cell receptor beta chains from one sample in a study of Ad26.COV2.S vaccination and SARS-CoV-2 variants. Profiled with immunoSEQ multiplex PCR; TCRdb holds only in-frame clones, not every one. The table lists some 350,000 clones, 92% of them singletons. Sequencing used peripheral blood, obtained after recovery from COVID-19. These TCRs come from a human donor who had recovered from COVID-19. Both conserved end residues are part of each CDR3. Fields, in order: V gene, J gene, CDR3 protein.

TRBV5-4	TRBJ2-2	CASSTQGRTGELFF
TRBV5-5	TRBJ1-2	CASSFYGTNYGYTF
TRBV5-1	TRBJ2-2	CASGRGTGELFF
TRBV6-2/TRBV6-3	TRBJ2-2	CASSQGNRGTNTGELFF
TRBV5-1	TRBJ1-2	CASSPGANYGYTF
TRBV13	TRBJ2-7	CASSSFLSGDRYF
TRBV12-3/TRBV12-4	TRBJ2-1	CASGGVYNEQFF
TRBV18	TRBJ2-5	CASSPPSGRVQETQYF
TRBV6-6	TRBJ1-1	CASNSRREGDTEAFF
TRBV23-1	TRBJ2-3	CAVENRGRTDTQYF
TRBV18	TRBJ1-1	CASSPPAGLVGNTEAFF
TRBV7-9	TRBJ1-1	CASSLVRGGVNTEAFF
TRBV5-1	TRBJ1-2	CASSIGQTNYGYTF
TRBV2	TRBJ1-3	CASRFDITGNTIYF
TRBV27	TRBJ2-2	CASSFGGNTGELFF
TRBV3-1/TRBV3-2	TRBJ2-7	CASSPRSYEQYF
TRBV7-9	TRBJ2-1	CASSFKAGTKDNEQFF
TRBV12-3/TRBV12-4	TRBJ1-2	CASSSGTDYGYTF
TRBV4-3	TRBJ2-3	CASSLRVAGGDWDTQYF
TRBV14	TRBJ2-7	CASSQAGWDEQYF
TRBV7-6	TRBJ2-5	CASSPVTVLQETQYF
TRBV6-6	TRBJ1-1	CASSYGGRGNTEAFF
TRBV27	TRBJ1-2	CASSLSRDRGQNYGYTF